This T cell receptor beta chain was observed in a study of response to subunit inactivated influenza vaccine (dated by TCRdb to between 2018 and 2020). At the level of the whole study: The study used deep quantitative T cell receptor repertoire profiling to track responses to a trivalent subunit inactivated influenza vaccine.

With regard to this clonotype: The antigen it recognizes is unknown. Base qualities were left out, and no much larger clone turns up one base away.

The library was obtained by RT-PCR. TCRdb shows the sequencer as Illumina HiSeq 2500. The raw public reads went through TCRdb reprocessing: fastp at Q25, MiXCR clone calling, in-frame beta chains kept. Rows with one shared CDR3 protein collapse into an entry with the most common genes and DNA. This sample has roughly 550,000 distinct CDR3 sequences in its table, and roughly 25% of those were observed once. 2.8% of the sample is held by the ten biggest clonotypes. What the authors observed across the whole study: According to the authors, only a limited number of new T cells may be recruited by each seasonal influenza vaccination.

Reading the germline V gene (reference sequence) gives CDR1 LGHDT and CDR2 YNNKEL. From its cysteine to its phenylalanine, the CDR3 spans 15 amino acids. Of the read, only the CDR3 DNA is kept; its 45 bases are in frame from base 1. V ends up 4 bases short and J 2 bases short, with an unmatched junction base count of 8. This sample was also put to use in a study of T cells expressing NK-cell markers. As that second paper reports: The TCR beta cDNA libraries were made using 5'RACE template switching, a step that added both a universal primer site and unique molecular identifiers. TCR beta-chain repertoires were profiled in sorted CD3+CD56+NKG2C+, CD3+CD56+NKG2C- and CD3+CD56-NKG2C+ T-cell subsets from about 8 donors. Of the eight sequenced donors, seven were found to be HCMV-seropositive and one was found to be HCMV-seronegative. To restrict sorting to alphabetaTCR-expressing T cells, an anti-gammadeltaTCR antibody was added in several experiments. For more than 5 donors, the dominant CD3+CD56+NKG2C+ clonotypes were among the top 10 CD8+ clonotypes and accounted for roughly 1.0-7.5% of CD8+ T cells. Those dominant clonotypes were again the most abundant among CD3+CD56-NKG2C+ cells in a handful of donors, at about 25-65%. Whether the expanded NKG2C-expressing T cell clones were specific for HCMV antigens was left unclear. All eight donors whose samples were sequenced were randomly selected healthy volunteers, three of them men and five women. HCMV serostatus was determined by detecting HCMV-specific IgG in serum with a commercial ELISA kit. Peripheral blood mononuclear cells were isolated from blood by Ficoll density gradient centrifugation. Magnetic immunoseparation with Miltenyi isolation kits was used to isolate CD4+ and CD8+ T cells from PBMC. cDNA synthesis was primed from the TCR beta constant segment, followed by two successive PCR amplification steps. Libraries were sequenced as 2 x 150 bp reads on Illumina HiSeq 2000/2500, MiSeq or NextSeq. MIGEC was used to demultiplex reads and group reads by UMI, and MiTCR was used to assemble and quantify clonotypes. Only TCR cDNA sequences supported by at least two reads were kept to exclude erroneous sequences. Downstream repertoire analysis used the tcR package, and clonotypes were matched across fractions by CDR3 nucleotide sequence plus V segment. VDJmatch was used to annotate antigen specificity against VDJdb, with one amino acid substitution in CDR3 allowed.

The rearrangement joined TRBV3-1 to TRBJ2-7; a stretch of 7 junction bases matches TRBD1. The origin of this receptor is a man aged 45-65 years who received an inactivated influenza vaccine. Donor details come from another sample of the same person, matched by shared clones. This material consisted of CD4+ T cells sorted from PBMCs, taken roughly 13 days after vaccination. The DNA sequence reads TGTGCCAGCAGCCCGGGACAGAACCCAACCTACGAGCAGTACTTC. Its translation reads: CASSPGQNPTYEQYF.